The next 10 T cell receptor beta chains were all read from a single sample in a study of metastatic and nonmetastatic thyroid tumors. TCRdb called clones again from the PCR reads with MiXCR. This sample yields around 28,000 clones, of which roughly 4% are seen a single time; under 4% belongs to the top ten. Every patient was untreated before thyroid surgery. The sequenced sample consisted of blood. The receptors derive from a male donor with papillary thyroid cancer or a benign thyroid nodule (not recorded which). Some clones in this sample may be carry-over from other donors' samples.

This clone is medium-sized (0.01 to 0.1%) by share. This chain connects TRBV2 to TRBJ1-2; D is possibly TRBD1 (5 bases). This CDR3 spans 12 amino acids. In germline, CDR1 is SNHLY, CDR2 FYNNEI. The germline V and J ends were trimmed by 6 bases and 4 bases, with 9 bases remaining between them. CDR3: CASRQEVYGYTF. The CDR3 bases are TGTGCCAGCAGACAGGAGGTCTATGGCTACACCTTC. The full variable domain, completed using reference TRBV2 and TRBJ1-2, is EPEVTQTPSHQVTQMGQEVILRCVPISNHLYFYWYRQILGQKVEFLVSFYNNEISEKSEIFDDQFSVERPDGSNFTLKIRSTKLEDSAMYFCASRQEVYGYTFGSGTRLTVV.

In DNA form, the CDR3 reads TGTGCCAGCAGCCCGCACCCGGGACCCCGACATTCTAATGAAAAACTGTTTTTT. The encoded protein is CASSPHPGPRHSNEKLFF. The V and J genes are TRBV9 and TRBJ1-4; tentatively, D is TRBD1 (5 bases). V was clipped by 4 bases and J by 3 bases, with 22 bases between them. From germline, CDR1 is SGDLS and CDR2 YYNGEE. The CDR3 is made up of 18 amino acids.

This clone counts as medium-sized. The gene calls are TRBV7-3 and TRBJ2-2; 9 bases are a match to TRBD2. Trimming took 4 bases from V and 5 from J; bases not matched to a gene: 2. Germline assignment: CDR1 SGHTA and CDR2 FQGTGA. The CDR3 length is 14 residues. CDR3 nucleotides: TGTGCCAGCAGCTCCCTAGCGGGAACCGGGGAGCTGTTTTTT. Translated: CASSSLAGTGELFF.

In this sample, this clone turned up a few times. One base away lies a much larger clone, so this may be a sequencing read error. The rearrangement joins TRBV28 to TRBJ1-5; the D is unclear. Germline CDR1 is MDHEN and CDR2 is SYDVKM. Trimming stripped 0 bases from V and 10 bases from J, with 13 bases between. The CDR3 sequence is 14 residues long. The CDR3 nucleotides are TGTGCCAGCAGTTTATGGGTCGGCACTCATCCCCAGCATTTT. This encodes CASSLWVGTHPQHF.

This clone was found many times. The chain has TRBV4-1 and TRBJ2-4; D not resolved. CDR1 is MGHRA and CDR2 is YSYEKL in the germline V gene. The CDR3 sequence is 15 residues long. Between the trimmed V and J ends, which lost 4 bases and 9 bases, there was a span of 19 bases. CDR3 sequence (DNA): TGCGCCAGCAGCCCCTATCCGAACTCACCACCCATTCAGTACTTC. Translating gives CASSPYPNSPPIQYF.

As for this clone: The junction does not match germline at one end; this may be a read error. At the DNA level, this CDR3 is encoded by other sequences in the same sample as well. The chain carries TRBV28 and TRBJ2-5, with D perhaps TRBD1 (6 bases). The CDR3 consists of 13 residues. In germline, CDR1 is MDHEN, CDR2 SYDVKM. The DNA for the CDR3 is TGTGCCAGCAGCCCTTCAGGTGTACAGGGTGCCAACTTC. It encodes CASSPSGVQGANF. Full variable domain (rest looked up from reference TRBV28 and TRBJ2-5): DVKVTQSSRYLVKRTGEKVFLECVQDMDHENMFWYRQDPGLGLRLIYFSYDVKMKEKGDIPEGYSVSREKKERFSLILESASTNQTSMYLCASSPSGVQGANFGPGTRLLVL.

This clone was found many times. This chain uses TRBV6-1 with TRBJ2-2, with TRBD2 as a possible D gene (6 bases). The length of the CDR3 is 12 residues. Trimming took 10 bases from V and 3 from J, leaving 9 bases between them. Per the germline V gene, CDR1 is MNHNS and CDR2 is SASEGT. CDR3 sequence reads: CATGGDTGELFF. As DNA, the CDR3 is TGTGCCACCGGAGGGGACACCGGGGAGCTGTTTTTT.

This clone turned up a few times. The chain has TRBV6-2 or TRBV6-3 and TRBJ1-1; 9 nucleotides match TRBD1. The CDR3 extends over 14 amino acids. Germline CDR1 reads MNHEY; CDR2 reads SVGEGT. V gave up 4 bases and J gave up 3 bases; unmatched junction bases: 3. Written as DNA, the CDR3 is TGTGCCAGCAGTTCCGGGACAGGGCACACTGAAGCTTTCTTT. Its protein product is CASSSGTGHTEAFF.

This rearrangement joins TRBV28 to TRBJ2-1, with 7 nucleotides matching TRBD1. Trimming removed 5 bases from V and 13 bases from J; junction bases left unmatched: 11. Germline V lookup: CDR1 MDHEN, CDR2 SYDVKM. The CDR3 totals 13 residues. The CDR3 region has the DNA TGTGCCAGCAGTCCGAGAGAGGGACAGCTACAGTTCTTC. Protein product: CASSPREGQLQFF.

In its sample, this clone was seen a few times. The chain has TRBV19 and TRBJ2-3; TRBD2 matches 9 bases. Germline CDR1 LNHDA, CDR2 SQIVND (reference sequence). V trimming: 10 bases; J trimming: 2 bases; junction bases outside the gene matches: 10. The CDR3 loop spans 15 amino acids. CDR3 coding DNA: TGTGCCACCAATCCGACTAGCGGCTCCACAGATACGCAGTATTTT. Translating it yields CATNPTSGSTDTQYF. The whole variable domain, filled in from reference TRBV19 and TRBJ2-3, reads DGGITQSPKYLFRKEGQNVTLSCEQNLNHDAMYWYRQDPGQGLRLIYYSQIVNDFQKGDIAEGYSVSREKKESFPLTVTSAQKNPTAFYLCATNPTSGSTDTQYFGPGTRLTVL.